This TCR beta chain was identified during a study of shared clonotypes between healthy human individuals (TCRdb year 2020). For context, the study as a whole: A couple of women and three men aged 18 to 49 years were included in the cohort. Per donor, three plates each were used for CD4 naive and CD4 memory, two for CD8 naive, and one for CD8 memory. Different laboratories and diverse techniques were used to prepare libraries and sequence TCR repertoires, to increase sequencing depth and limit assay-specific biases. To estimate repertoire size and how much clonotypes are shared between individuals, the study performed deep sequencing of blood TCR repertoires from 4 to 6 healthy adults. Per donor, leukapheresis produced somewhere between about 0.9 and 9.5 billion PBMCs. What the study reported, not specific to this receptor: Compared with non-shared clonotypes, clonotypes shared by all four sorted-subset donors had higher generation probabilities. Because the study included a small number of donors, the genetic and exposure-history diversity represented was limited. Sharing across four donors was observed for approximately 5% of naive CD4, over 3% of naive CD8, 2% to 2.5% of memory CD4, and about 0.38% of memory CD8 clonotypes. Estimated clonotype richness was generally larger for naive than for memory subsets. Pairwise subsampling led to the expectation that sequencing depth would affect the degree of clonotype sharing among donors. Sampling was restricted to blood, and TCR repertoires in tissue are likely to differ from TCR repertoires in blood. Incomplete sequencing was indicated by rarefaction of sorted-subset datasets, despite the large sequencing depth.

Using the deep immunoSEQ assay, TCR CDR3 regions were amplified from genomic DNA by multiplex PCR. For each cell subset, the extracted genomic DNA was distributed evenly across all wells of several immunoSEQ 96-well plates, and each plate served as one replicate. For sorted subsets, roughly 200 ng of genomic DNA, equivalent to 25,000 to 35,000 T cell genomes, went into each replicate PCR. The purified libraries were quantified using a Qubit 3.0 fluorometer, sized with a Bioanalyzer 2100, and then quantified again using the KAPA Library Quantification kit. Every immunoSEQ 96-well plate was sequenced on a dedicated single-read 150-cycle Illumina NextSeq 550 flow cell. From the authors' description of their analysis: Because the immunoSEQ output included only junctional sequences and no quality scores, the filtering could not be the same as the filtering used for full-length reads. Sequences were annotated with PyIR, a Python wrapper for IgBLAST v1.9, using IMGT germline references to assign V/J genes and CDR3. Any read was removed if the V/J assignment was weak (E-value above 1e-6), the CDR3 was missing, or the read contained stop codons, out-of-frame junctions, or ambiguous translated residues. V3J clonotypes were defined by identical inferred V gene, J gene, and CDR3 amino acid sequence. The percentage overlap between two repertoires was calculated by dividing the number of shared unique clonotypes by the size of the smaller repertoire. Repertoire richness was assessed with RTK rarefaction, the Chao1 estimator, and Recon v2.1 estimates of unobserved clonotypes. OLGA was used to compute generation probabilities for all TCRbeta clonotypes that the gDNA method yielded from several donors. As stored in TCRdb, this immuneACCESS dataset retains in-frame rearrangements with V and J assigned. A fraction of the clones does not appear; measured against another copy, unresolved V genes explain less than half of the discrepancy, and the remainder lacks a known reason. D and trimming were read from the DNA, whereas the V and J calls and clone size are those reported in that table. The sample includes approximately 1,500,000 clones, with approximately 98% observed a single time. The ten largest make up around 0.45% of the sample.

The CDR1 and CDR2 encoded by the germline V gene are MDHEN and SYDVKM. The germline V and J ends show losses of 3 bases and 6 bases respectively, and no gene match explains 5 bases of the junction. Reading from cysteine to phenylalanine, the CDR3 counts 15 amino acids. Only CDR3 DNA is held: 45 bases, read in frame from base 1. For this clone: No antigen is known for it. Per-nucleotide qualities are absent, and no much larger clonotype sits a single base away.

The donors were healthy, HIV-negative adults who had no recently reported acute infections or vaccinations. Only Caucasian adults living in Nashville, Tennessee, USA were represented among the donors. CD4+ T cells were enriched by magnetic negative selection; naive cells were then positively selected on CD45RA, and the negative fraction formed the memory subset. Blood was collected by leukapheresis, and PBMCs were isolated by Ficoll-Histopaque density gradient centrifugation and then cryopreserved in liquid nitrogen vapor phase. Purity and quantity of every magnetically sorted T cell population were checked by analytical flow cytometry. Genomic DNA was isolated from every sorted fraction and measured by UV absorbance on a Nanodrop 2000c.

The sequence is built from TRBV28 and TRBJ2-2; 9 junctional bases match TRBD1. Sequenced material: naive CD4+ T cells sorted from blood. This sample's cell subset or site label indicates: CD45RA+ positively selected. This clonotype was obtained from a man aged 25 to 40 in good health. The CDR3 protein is CASSFRDREAGELFF. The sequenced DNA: TGTGCCAGCAGTTTCCGGGACAGGGAGGCCGGGGAGCTGTTTTTT.